Presented here are 27 T cell receptor beta chains from one specimen sequenced in a study of CD8 T cells in Susac syndrome. Reverse transcription of roughly 0.5 to 1 ug RNA was carried out with random hexamers. Using its own MiXCR run on the immunoSEQ multiplex PCR reads, TCRdb lists one record per CDR3 protein. The table shows over 130,000 distinct CDR3 sequences, with roughly 96% occurring only once. Sequencing was done on a sample of CD4+ T cells from PBMCs. The receptor source for this set is a human donor with multiple sclerosis.

In nucleotides, the CDR3 is TGCAGTGCTAGACAGGGGAACACCGGGGAGCTGTTTTTT. It encodes CSARQGNTGELFF. This chain links TRBV20-1 with TRBJ2-2, with D possibly matching TRBD1 (5 bases). The CDR3 sequence is 13 residues long. The germline gives CDR1 DFQATT, CDR2 SNEGSKA (reference sequence). Trimming cost V 2 bases and J 1 base, with 5 bases left between them.

V usage is TRBV12-3 or TRBV12-4 and J usage is TRBJ1-1; D unclear. V was cut by 3 bases and J by 8 bases, with 7 bases left in between. This CDR3 contains 11 residues. CDR3: CASSLVPEAFF. In DNA, the CDR3 is TGTGCCAGCAGTTTGGTCCCCGAAGCTTTCTTT.

V usage is TRBV29-1 and J usage is TRBJ1-3; the D is unclear. Trimming left V 3 bases short and J 4 bases short, with 7 bases between. Germline assignment: CDR1 SQVTM and CDR2 ANQGSEA. The CDR3 has 12 amino acids. The CDR3 bases are TGCAGCGTTGAGACTATCGGAAACACCATATATTTT. It is translated as CSVETIGNTIYF.

A single count supports this clonotype. The chain joins TRBV28 to TRBJ1-5; no clear D gene. This CDR3 has 15 amino acids. CDR1 and CDR2 from the germline V gene are MDHEN and SYDVKM. The V and J ends lost 6 bases and 1 base respectively, with 13 bases between them. CDR3 sequence reads: CASSYDISSNQPQHF. The DNA for the CDR3 is TGTGCCAGCAGCTATGACATTTCGAGCAATCAGCCCCAGCATTTT.

V usage is TRBV20-1 and J usage is TRBJ2-3; a possible D gene is TRBD2 (6 bases). The germline CDR1 and CDR2 sequences are DFQATT and SNEGSKA (reference sequence). The CDR3 has 13 residues. The CDR3 region is CSGSGTSTDTQYF. The CDR3, as DNA: TGCAGCGGTTCCGGGACTAGCACAGATACGCAGTATTTT.

V usage is TRBV9 and J usage is TRBJ1-5; D is unresolved. This CDR3 region has 14 residues. Germline CDR1 reads SGDLS; CDR2 reads YYNGEE. The V gene lost 4 bases and the J gene lost 7 bases, with 15 bases spanning the gap. DNA of the CDR3: TGTGCCAGCAGCCCCTGGAGGGTGGGCCAGCCCCAGCATTTT. Its translation is CASSPWRVGQPQHF.

This rearrangement joins TRBV14 to TRBJ2-7, with a tentative D call TRBD2 (7 bases). Per germline, CDR1 SGHDN and CDR2 FVKESK. V shed 4 bases and J shed 5 bases, with 21 bases lying between them. CDR3 length: 16 amino acids. The DNA for the CDR3 is TGTGCCAGCAGCCTCAAGGGGGGGGCGGCGCCCCACGAGCAGTACTTC. Residues: CASSLKGGAAPHEQYF.

The chain is built from TRBV7-2 and TRBJ2-1; tentatively, D is TRBD2 (6 bases). Germline CDR1 SGHTA, CDR2 FQGNSA. V was pared by 7 bases and J by 1 base, with 8 bases between. The CDR3 is 13 amino acids. CDR3 sequence: CASMEGSYNEQFF. The CDR3 DNA reads as TGTGCCAGCATGGAGGGGTCCTACAATGAGCAGTTCTTC.

J is TRBJ2-6 and V is TRBV6-2 or TRBV6-3; D is perhaps TRBD1 (5 bases). This CDR3 is 15 amino acids long. V was cut by 7 bases and J by 2 bases, with 12 bases left in between. CDR1 MNHEY and CDR2 SVGEGT come from the germline V gene. The CDR3 DNA follows: TGTGCCAGCATCGATACAGGAGCTGGGGCCAACGTCCTGACTTTC. Its protein product is CASIDTGAGANVLTF.

The chain carries TRBV30 and TRBJ1-5; TRBD1 agrees at 7 bases. The germline V gene has CDR1 GTSNPN and CDR2 SVGIG (reference sequence). The CDR3 totals 14 residues. V dropped 2 bases and J dropped 6; count of bases not matched to a gene: 7. CDR3: CAWSSRGRVQPQHF. The CDR3 region has the DNA TGTGCCTGGAGTTCAAGGGGGCGAGTTCAGCCCCAGCATTTT.

This rearrangement joins TRBV6-2 or TRBV6-3 to TRBJ2-7; no definite D call. Looked up from germline, CDR1 is MNHEY and CDR2 is SVGEGT. CDR3 size: 13 residues. Trimming stripped 5 bases from V and 2 bases from J, with 10 bases between. DNA of the CDR3: TGTGCCAGCAGTGACCCGCCAACCTACGAGCAGTACTTC. As protein: CASSDPPTYEQYF.

V usage is TRBV7-3 and J usage is TRBJ1-1; D gene unclear. This CDR3 comprises 15 residues. The germline V and J ends were trimmed by 1 base and 5 bases, with 14 bases remaining between them. CDR1 is SGHTA and CDR2 is FQGTGA in the germline V gene. The CDR3 region is CASSLIAGPGTEAFF. Written as DNA, the CDR3 is TGTGCCAGCAGCTTAATAGCCGGGCCGGGAACTGAAGCTTTCTTT.

This clonotype was detected once. V and J are TRBV30 and TRBJ2-7; TRBD1 agrees at 9 bases. The germline CDR1 and CDR2 sequences are GTSNPN and SVGIG (reference sequence). The V gene end was trimmed by 4 bases and the J gene end by 6 bases; junction bases not matched to a gene: 16. There are 16 residues in the CDR3. The CDR3 DNA sequence: TGTGCCTGGACCCTATCTTCAGGGAACAGGGGGCTCGAGCAGTACTTC. As protein: CAWTLSSGNRGLEQYF.

This chain joins TRBV12-3 or TRBV12-4 and TRBJ1-1, with a possible D match to TRBD1 (6 bases). This CDR3 spans 12 amino acids. With 0 bases removed from V and 8 bases from J, the gap between germline ends came to 7 bases. CDR3 coding DNA: TGTGCCAGCAGTTTAGCGGGGGCAGAAGCTTTCTTT. Protein sequence: CASSLAGAEAFF.

The chain employs TRBV24-1 and TRBJ2-2, with 8 bases matching TRBD2. CDR1 is KGHDR, CDR2 SFDVKD, per germline. The V and J ends lost 6 bases and 6 bases, in that order; junction bases with no gene match: 5. The CDR3 is 14 amino acids. The DNA of the CDR3 is TGTGCCACCAGTCGGGGGGGAGTCGCCGGGGAGCTGTTTTTT. Its protein product is CATSRGGVAGELFF.

This clonotype was seen only once. The chain uses TRBV3-1 and TRBJ2-3; TRBD2 is a possible D gene (6 bases). This CDR3 contains 13 residues. The V end lost 1 base, the J end lost 8 bases, and 10 bases lay between the germline ends. Germline-derived CDR1 and CDR2 are LGHDT and YNNKEL (reference sequence). The CDR3 reads CASSQGLEGTQYF. DNA of the CDR3: TGTGCCAGCAGCCAAGGGCTGGAGGGTACGCAGTATTTT.

The chain employs TRBV13 and TRBJ2-5; D is possibly TRBD1 (5 bases). V dropped 7 bases and J dropped 2 bases, with 11 bases sitting between them. CDR3 length equals 13 residues. Germline V lookup: CDR1 PRHDT, CDR2 FYEKMQ (reference sequence). The CDR3 reads CASKPRVQETQYF. In nucleotides, the CDR3 is TGTGCCAGCAAGCCCAGGGTTCAAGAGACCCAGTACTTC.

The chain links TRBV6-2 or TRBV6-3 to TRBJ2-1; 11 nucleotides agree with TRBD2. In germline, CDR1 is MNHEY, CDR2 SVGEGT. V was clipped by 0 bases and J by 4 bases; unmatched bases: 8. The CDR3 contains 18 residues. The DNA for the CDR3 is TGTGCCAGCAGTTACTCGCCCGCTAGCGGGGGGCTATACAATGAGCAGTTCTTC. As protein: CASSYSPASGGLYNEQFF.

The V call is TRBV20-1, the J call TRBJ2-5, with 15 positions matching TRBD2. The CDR3 is 17 residues long. The V and J ends lost 7 bases and 6 bases, in that order; junction bases with no gene match: 15. Germline CDR1 and CDR2: DFQATT and SNEGSKA (reference sequence). In nucleotides, the CDR3 is TGCAGTGTCCCCGCCGGGACTAGCGGGAGGACCTTTAAGACCCAGTACTTC. Its protein is CSVPAGTSGRTFKTQYF.

The genes are TRBV9 and TRBJ2-2; D gene uncertain. The length of the CDR3 is 11 residues. The V and J ends lost 1 base and 8 bases respectively, with 3 bases between them. Per germline, CDR1 SGDLS and CDR2 YYNGEE. The CDR3 loop reads CASSVNGELFF. The CDR3 DNA reads TGTGCCAGCAGCGTAAATGGGGAGCTGTTTTTT.

The chain combines TRBV7-2 with TRBJ2-5; 9 nucleotides agree with TRBD1. CDR1 and CDR2 (germline): SGHTA, FQGNSA. Trimming at V came to 3 bases and at J to 0 bases, leaving 2 bases not matched to a gene. The CDR3 extends over 15 amino acids. CDR3 bases: TGTGCCAGCAGCTTCGGACAGGGGTACCAAGAGACCCAGTACTTC. Translated: CASSFGQGYQETQYF.

This rearrangement joins TRBV27 to TRBJ1-1; 11 nucleotides agree with TRBD1. Trimming removed 5 bases from V and 8 bases from J; junction bases left unmatched: 4. CDR1 is MNHEY, CDR2 SMNVEV, per germline (reference sequence). The CDR3 has 13 residues. The CDR3 is CASSIRDRGEAFF. For the CDR3, the DNA is TGTGCCAGCAGTATACGGGACAGGGGGGAAGCTTTCTTT.

The J gene is TRBJ1-1, the V gene TRBV20-1; D is unresolved. Trimming took 2 bases from V and 4 from J, leaving 20 bases between them. There are 16 residues in the CDR3. Germline V lookup: CDR1 DFQATT, CDR2 SNEGSKA (reference sequence). The CDR3 DNA sequence: TGCAGTGCTAGAAATAACGCAGGTCCCGGGAGCACTGAAGCTTTCTTT. Amino acid sequence: CSARNNAGPGSTEAFF.

The V and J genes are TRBV25-1 and TRBJ2-1; a possible D gene is TRBD2 (5 bases). Germline V gene data show CDR1 as MGHDK and CDR2 as SYGVNS. The length of the CDR3 is 12 residues. V lost 6 bases to trimming and J lost 10 bases, with 13 bases between them. This CDR3 reads CASSRDYGEQFF. CDR3 DNA: TGTGCCAGCAGCCGAGACTACGGCGAGCAGTTCTTC.

The gene calls are TRBV19 and TRBJ1-5; TRBD1 agrees at 8 bases. This CDR3 spans 16 amino acids. Germline trimming cut 0 bases from V and 3 bases from J; bases unmatched to any gene: 4. Germline V gene lookup returns CDR1 LNHDA and CDR2 SQIVND (reference sequence). The DNA of the CDR3 is TGTGCCAGTAGTATAGAGAGGACAGGGTACAATCAGCCCCAGCATTTT. The encoded protein is CASSIERTGYNQPQHF.

The chain links TRBV20-1 to TRBJ2-7; D gene unclear. CDR3 length equals 12 residues. Trimming stripped 3 bases from V and 0 bases from J, with 6 bases between. The germline V gene encodes CDR1 DFQATT and CDR2 SNEGSKA (reference sequence). CDR3 DNA sequence: TGCAGTGCTAGTTTGGCCTCCTACGAGCAGTACTTC. Translating it yields CSASLASYEQYF.

The gene calls are TRBV12-3 or TRBV12-4 and TRBJ2-3; a possible D gene is TRBD2 (6 bases). V lost 6 bases and J 4 bases, leaving 11 bases between the germline ends. CDR3 length equals 13 residues. The CDR3, as DNA: TGTGCCAGCAGAAAAGCGGGCGCAGATACGCAGTATTTT. As protein: CASRKAGADTQYF.